This entry concerns a single TCR beta chain. This clone was detected only a few times. Its antigen specificity is not known. Base qualities are not provided; no much larger clone lies one nucleotide away. This entry belongs to a study of blood T cell repertoires in COVID-19 (TCRdb year 2020). For context, the study as a whole: Samples from collaborators originated in the United States, Italy and Spain and spanned both the acute and convalescent phases of COVID-19. The material from the prospective study consisted of cDNA or gDNA derived from T cells, B-cell-depleted T cells, or PBMCs. Deeply sampled blood TCRbeta repertoires from subjects exposed to, actively infected with, or recovered from COVID-19 were included in the dataset. The repertoires were released in a freely available public database intended as a resource for research on the immune response to SARS-CoV-2. The samples were drawn from the first 160 participants of the ongoing ImmuneRACE study and from 950 to 1,500 subjects provided by 6 global collaborators. Sample metadata almost always included a de-identified subject ID, COVID-19 status, age in years and sex. Where available, HLA class I and class II types were taken from metadata supplied by the sample provider and were not determined by assay-based typing.

TCRbeta CDR3 regions were amplified from genomic DNA using the immunoSEQ Assay, a bias-controlled multiplex PCR. On the study's bioinformatics: The number of nucleated cells in each sample was estimated by amplification of reference gene primers within the assay. To quantify the absolute abundance of each unique TCRbeta CDR3 rearrangement, sequence reads were collapsed and filtered. For each sample, productive Simpson clonality was calculated as the square root of Simpson's diversity index across productive rearrangements. The clones in this table, taken by TCRdb from immuneACCESS, are in-frame only. Not every clone is retained; where verified, under half of the shortfall comes from an unresolved V gene, and the cause of the rest is unknown. V and J calls and clone size are given by that table; D and trimming were obtained from the DNA. This sample lists about 260,000 clones; roughly 90% were detected once. The ten largest clones add up to approximately 11% of the sample.

For CDR1 and CDR2, the germline V gene (reference sequence) lists DFQATT and SNEGSKA. The CDR3, cysteine through phenylalanine, is 14 amino acids long. The CDR3 DNA has 42 bases and is translated from base 1. Trimming accounts for 3 bases at V and 6 bases at J, while the number of junction bases matched to no gene is 7. In Seattle, one collaborating source enrolled patients while the infection was active and tracked those patients longitudinally over the course of disease. Whole blood was collected in K2EDTA tubes by collaborating institutions according to the institutions' own protocols. For TCRbeta analysis, collaborator samples were shipped as frozen whole blood, as isolated PBMCs, or as DNA extracted from either sample type. Paper-wide results and their limitations: How much clinical and demographic metadata was included differed by source and by participant, and the metadata was provided uncurated.

This TCR came from a woman aged 25 to 39 with COVID-19, enrolled during active disease. The sequencing input was peripheral blood. The sequence is built from TRBV20-1 and TRBJ2-5, with TRBD2 matching 10 junction bases. The DNA sequence is as follows: TGCAGTGCTAGTGACGCTAGCGGGAGCAAGACCCAGTACTTC. Its protein reads: CSASDASGSKTQYF.